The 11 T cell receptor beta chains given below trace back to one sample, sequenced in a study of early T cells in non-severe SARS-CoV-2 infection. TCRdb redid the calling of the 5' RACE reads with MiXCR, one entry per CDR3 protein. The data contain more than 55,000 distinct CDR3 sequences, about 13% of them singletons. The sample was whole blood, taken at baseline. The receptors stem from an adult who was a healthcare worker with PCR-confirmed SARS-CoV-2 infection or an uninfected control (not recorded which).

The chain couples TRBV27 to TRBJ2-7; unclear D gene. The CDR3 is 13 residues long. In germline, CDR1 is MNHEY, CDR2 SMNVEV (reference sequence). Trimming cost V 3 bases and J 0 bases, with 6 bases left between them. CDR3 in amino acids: CASSLGISYEQYF. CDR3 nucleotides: TGTGCCAGCAGTTTGGGCATCTCCTACGAGCAGTACTTC.

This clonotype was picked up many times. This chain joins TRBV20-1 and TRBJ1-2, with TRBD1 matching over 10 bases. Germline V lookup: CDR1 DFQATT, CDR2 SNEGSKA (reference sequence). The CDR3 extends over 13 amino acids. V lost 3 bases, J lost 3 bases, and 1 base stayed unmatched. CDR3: CSARTGGDYGYTF. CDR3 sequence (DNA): TGCAGTGCTAGGACAGGGGGCGACTATGGCTACACCTTC.

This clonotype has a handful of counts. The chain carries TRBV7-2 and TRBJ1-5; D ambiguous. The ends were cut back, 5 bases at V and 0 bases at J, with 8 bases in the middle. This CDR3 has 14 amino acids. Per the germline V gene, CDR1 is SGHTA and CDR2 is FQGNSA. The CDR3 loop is CASSLVISNQPQHF. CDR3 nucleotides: TGTGCCAGCAGCCTCGTAATTAGCAATCAGCCCCAGCATTTT.

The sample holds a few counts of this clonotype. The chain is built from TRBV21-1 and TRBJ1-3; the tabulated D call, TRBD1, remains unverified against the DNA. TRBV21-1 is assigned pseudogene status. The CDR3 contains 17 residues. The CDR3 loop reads CARAGTFTPFSGNTIYF. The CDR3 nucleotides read TGTGCCAGAGCCGGGACCTTCACCCCGTTCTCTGGAAACACCATATATTTT.

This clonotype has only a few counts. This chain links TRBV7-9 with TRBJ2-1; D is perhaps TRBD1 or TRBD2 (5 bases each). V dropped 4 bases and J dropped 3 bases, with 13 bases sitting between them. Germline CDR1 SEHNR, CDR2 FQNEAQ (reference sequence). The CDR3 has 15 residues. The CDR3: CASSWGIGNYNEQFF. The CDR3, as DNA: TGTGCCAGCAGCTGGGGGATAGGCAACTACAATGAGCAGTTCTTC.

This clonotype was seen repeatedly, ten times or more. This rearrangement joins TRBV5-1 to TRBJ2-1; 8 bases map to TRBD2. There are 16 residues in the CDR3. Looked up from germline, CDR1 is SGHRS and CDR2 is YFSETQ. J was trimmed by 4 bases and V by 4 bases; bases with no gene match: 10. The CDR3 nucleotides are TGCGCCAGCAGCCCCGGGGGGGCGGGTTTTTACAATGAGCAGTTCTTC. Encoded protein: CASSPGGAGFYNEQFF. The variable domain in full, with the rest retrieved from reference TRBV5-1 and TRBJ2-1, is KAGVTQTPRYLIKTRGQQVTLSCSPISGHRSVSWYQQTPGQGLQFLFEYFSETQRNKGNFPGRFSGRQFSNSRSEMNVSTLELGDSALYLCASSPGGAGFYNEQFFGPGTRLTVL.

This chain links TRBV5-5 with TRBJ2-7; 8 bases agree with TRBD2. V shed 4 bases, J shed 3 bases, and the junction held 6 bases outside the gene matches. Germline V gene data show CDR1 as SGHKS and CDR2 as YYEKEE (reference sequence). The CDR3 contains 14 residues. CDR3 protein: CASSASGRVYEQYF. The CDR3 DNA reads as TGTGCCAGCAGCGCAAGCGGGAGAGTCTACGAGCAGTACTTC.

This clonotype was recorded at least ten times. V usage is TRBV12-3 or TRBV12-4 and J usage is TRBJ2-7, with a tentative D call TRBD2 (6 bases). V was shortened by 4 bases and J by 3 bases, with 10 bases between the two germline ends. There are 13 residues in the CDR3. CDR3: CASSSGGVYEQYF. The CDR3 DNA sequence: TGTGCCAGCAGTTCCGGCGGGGTCTACGAGCAGTACTTC.

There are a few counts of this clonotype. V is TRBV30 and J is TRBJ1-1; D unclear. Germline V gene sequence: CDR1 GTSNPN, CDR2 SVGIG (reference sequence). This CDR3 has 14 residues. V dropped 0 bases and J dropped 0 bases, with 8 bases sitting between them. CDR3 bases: TGTGCCTGGAGTGTAAACTCTGTGAACACTGAAGCTTTCTTT. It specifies CAWSVNSVNTEAFF.

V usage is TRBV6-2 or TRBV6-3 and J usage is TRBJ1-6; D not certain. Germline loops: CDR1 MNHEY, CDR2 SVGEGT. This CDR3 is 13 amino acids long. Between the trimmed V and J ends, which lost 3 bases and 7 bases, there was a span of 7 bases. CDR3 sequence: CASSYVGNSPLHF. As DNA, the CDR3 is TGTGCCAGCAGTTATGTGGGGAATTCACCCCTCCACTTT.

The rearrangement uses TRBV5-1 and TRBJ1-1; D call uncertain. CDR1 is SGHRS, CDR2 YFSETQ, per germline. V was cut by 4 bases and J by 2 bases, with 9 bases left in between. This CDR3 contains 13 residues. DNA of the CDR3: TGCGCCAGCAGCACAGCAGCAAACACTGAAGCTTTCTTT. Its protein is CASSTAANTEAFF.